Included here is one T cell receptor beta chain sequence, with context. What it recognizes is unknown. This sample was included in a study of Ad26.COV2.S vaccination and SARS-CoV-2 variants. Study observations and caveats: Breadth measured for non-spike TCRs was similar across vaccine and placebo recipients. Analyses that measured TCR breadth and depth may have underestimated total T cell responses. People given the vaccine had a wider spike-specific TCR breadth than placebo recipients did.

The germline V and J ends were trimmed by 2 bases and 8 bases, with 12 bases remaining between them. Germline CDR1 SEHNR, CDR2 FQNEAQ (reference sequence). This CDR3 spans 13 amino acids. Using immunoSEQ multiplex PCR, the repertoire was profiled, and TCRdb retains in-frame clones only, with some absent. The sample carries about 180,000 clones, around 88% recorded once. This receptor was taken from a human donor who had recovered from COVID-19. The sequenced sample was peripheral blood, obtained after recovery from COVID-19. The V call is TRBV7-9, the J call TRBJ2-5; D is perhaps TRBD2 (5 bases). CDR3 sequence (DNA): TGTGCCAGCAGCTTACAAGGAGAGGGAACCCAGTACTTC. It yields the protein CASSLQGEGTQYF.